The 27 T cell receptor beta chains in this list originate from one sample, sequenced in a study of blood T cell repertoires in COVID-19. This table comes from immunoSEQ multiplex PCR, and its TCRdb copy is limited to in-frame clones, with some not included. The sample consists of about 36,000 clones, around four fifths of them appearing once. Sequences were obtained from peripheral blood. The receptors shown here come from a man over 45 with active COVID-19.

This clone has a handful of counts. The J gene is TRBJ2-3, the V gene TRBV5-1, with TRBD1 matching over 7 bases. V gave up 3 bases and J gave up 5 bases; unmatched junction bases: 12. Germline V CDR1 and CDR2: SGHRS, YFSETQ. CDR3 length: 16 amino acids. CDR3: CASSYTGVTPRDTQYF. The CDR3 DNA reads TGCGCCAGCAGCTATACAGGGGTAACCCCCCGAGATACGCAGTATTTT.

The gene calls are TRBV11-2 and TRBJ2-5; 9 bases are a match to TRBD1. CDR1 and CDR2 (germline): SGHAT, FQNNGV. J was trimmed by 5 bases and V by 5 bases; bases with no gene match: 6. There are 14 residues in the CDR3. CDR3 residues: CASSLQGAEETQYF. DNA for the CDR3: TGTGCCAGCAGCCTACAGGGGGCGGAGGAGACCCAGTACTTC.

The rearrangement links TRBV5-4 to TRBJ2-2; TRBD2 might be the D (6 bases). CDR1 is SGHNT and CDR2 is YYREEE in the germline V gene (reference sequence). V lost 0 bases and J lost 4, with 16 bases in between. This CDR3 comprises 17 residues. CDR3 amino acids: CASSLGVSGLVTGELFF. The CDR3 DNA is TGTGCCAGCAGCTTGGGGGTCAGCGGGCTCGTCACCGGGGAGCTGTTTTTT.

Remarks on this clone: One junction end does not reproduce the germline sequence, and a read error may be involved. The rearrangement uses TRBV10-3 and TRBJ2-3; 10 nucleotides agree with TRBD2. The CDR3 spans 20 residues. Germline values: CDR1 ENHRY, CDR2 SYGVKD. The chain's CDR3 is CAVSELHKRGGEYSTDTQYF. In DNA form, the CDR3 reads TGTGCCGTCAGTGAGCTCCACAAGCGGGGGGGGGAGTATAGCACAGATACGCAGTATTTT.

The CDR3 protein is CASKGTGVNSPLHF. The CDR3 DNA reads as TGTGCCAGCAAAGGGACAGGAGTTAATTCACCCCTCCACTTT. V gene TRBV6-6 combines with J gene TRBJ1-6, with 8 nucleotides matching TRBD1. Germline V CDR1 and CDR2: MNHNY, SVGAGI (reference sequence). The CDR3 consists of 14 residues. V was clipped by 7 bases and J by 6 bases; unmatched bases: 5.

This chain uses TRBV7-9 with TRBJ2-7, with 7 bases aligning to TRBD1. The V and J ends lost 5 bases and 4 bases, in that order; junction bases with no gene match: 8. Germline V gene data show CDR1 as SEHNR and CDR2 as FQNEAQ (reference sequence). The CDR3 totals 14 residues. In nucleotides, the CDR3 is TGTGCCAGCAGCACAGACAGGGTAAATTACGAGCAGTACTTC. Translating gives CASSTDRVNYEQYF.

This clone was seen a few times. The rearrangement joins TRBV5-1 to TRBJ2-5; 9 bases fit TRBD1. The CDR3 covers 18 residues. V lost 4 bases and J lost 7; bases outside the gene matches: 20. Germline CDR1 SGHRS, CDR2 YFSETQ. CDR3 region: CASSPPDPGQGGMGTQYF. The CDR3 region has the DNA TGCGCCAGCAGCCCGCCCGACCCGGGACAGGGCGGAATGGGGACCCAGTACTTC.

This clone has more than one count but fewer than ten. The V and J genes are TRBV7-9 and TRBJ2-7; D gene unclear. The V gene lost 2 bases and the J gene lost 6 bases, with 17 bases spanning the gap. The germline V gene encodes CDR1 SEHNR and CDR2 FQNEAQ (reference sequence). The CDR3 loop spans 15 amino acids. CDR3 amino acids: CASSLSQRSTSEQYF. In DNA, the CDR3 is TGTGCCAGCAGCTTATCTCAGCGTTCCACGTCCGAGCAGTACTTC.

The chain links TRBV19 to TRBJ1-6; 9 bases are a match to TRBD1. Germline values: CDR1 LNHDA, CDR2 SQIVND (reference sequence). The CDR3 runs to 15 residues. J gave up 5 bases and V 4 bases, and 3 bases lay outside the gene matches. CDR3: CASSRTGANNSPLHF. The CDR3 coding sequence is TGTGCCAGTAGTAGGACAGGGGCAAATAATTCACCCCTCCACTTT.

As to this clone: At one end, the junction sequence differs from germline, possibly due to a read error. DNA for the CDR3: TGTGCCAGCAGCCAAGCCGGGACAGTAAGGTTCCTGAACTTC. Encoded protein: CASSQAGTVRFLNF. The rearrangement joins TRBV3-1 (or the pseudogene TRBV3-2) to TRBJ2-7; 7 bases match TRBD1. CDR1 and CDR2 (germline): LGHDT, YNNKEL (reference sequence). CDR3 length: 14 amino acids.

The chain joins TRBV5-4 to TRBJ2-4, with TRBD2 identical over 16 bases. Losses at the gene ends were 4 bases for V and 0 bases for J; bases not matched to a gene: 4. The CDR3 has 18 residues. Germline V gives CDR1 SGHNT, CDR2 YYREEE (reference sequence). As DNA, the CDR3 is TGTGCCAGCAGCCCGGGACTAGCGGGGGGGTCAGCCAAAAACATTCAGTACTTC. This translates into CASSPGLAGGSAKNIQYF. The whole variable domain, filled in from reference TRBV5-4 and TRBJ2-4, reads ETGVTQSPTHLIKTRGQQVTLRCSSQSGHNTVSWYQQALGQGPQFIFQYYREEENGRGNFPPRFSGLQFPNYSSELNVNALELDDSALYLCASSPGLAGGSAKNIQYFGAGTRLSVL.

The CDR3: CSASPPSGVYNEQFF. The CDR3 DNA follows: TGCAGTGCTAGTCCTCCTAGCGGGGTCTACAATGAGCAGTTCTTC. The rearrangement uses TRBV20-1 and TRBJ2-1, with 9 bases identical to TRBD2. With 3 bases clipped from V and 3 bases from J, the junction kept 6 bases outside the gene matches. The CDR3 has 15 amino acids. Germline assignment: CDR1 DFQATT and CDR2 SNEGSKA (reference sequence).

V and J are TRBV7-2 and TRBJ2-3; a weak D match, TRBD1 (6 bases). This CDR3 has 13 amino acids. V lost 4 bases, J lost 3 bases, and 8 bases lay in between. The germline V gene has CDR1 SGHTA and CDR2 FQGNSA. The CDR3 DNA is TGTGCCAGCAGCTCCACAGGGACAGATACGCAGTATTTT. This sequence encodes CASSSTGTDTQYF.

The J gene is TRBJ2-7, the V gene TRBV7-9; 9 bases agree with TRBD1. CDR1 SEHNR and CDR2 FQNEAQ come from the germline V gene (reference sequence). This CDR3 region has 15 residues. V trimming: 6 bases; J trimming: 4 bases; junction bases outside the gene matches: 10. CDR3 bases: TGTGCCAGCAGTTTAACTGTGACAGGGGGTTACGAGCAGTACTTC. It yields the protein CASSLTVTGGYEQYF. The complete variable domain, with remaining parts taken from reference TRBV7-9 and TRBJ2-7, reads DTGVSQNPRHKITKRGQNVTFRCDPISEHNRLYWYRQTLGQGPEFLTYFQNEAQLEKSRLLSDRFSAERPKGSFSTLEIQRTEQGDSAMYLCASSLTVTGGYEQYFGPGTRLTVT.

The chain uses TRBV6-5 and TRBJ1-4; TRBD1 might be the D (6 bases). CDR1 and CDR2 from the germline V gene are MNHEY and SVGAGI. V gave up 0 bases and J gave up 8 bases, with 13 bases separating them. The CDR3 is 15 amino acids. CDR3: CASSYSGGRREKLFF. CDR3 DNA sequence: TGTGCCAGCAGTTACTCCGGGGGGCGCAGGGAAAAACTGTTTTTT.

The V call is TRBV5-4, the J call TRBJ2-3; D perhaps matches TRBD2 (6 bases). V was trimmed by 0 bases and J by 8 bases, leaving 16 bases between them. The CDR3 spans 15 residues. Germline V lookup: CDR1 SGHNT, CDR2 YYREEE (reference sequence). Here the CDR3 reads CASSLGGSGEGTQYF. The CDR3 DNA sequence: TGTGCCAGCAGCTTGGGCGGGTCGGGAGAAGGTACGCAGTATTTT. Filled out from reference TRBV5-4 and TRBJ2-3, the complete variable domain reads ETGVTQSPTHLIKTRGQQVTLRCSSQSGHNTVSWYQQALGQGPQFIFQYYREEENGRGNFPPRFSGLQFPNYSSELNVNALELDDSALYLCASSLGGSGEGTQYFGPGTRLTVL.

This rearrangement joins TRBV7-7 to TRBJ2-3; D gene uncertain. Trimming pared 5 bases from V and 5 bases from J, leaving 14 bases between. Germline-derived CDR1 and CDR2 are SSHAT and FNYEAQ (reference sequence). There are 14 residues in the CDR3. As DNA, the CDR3 is TGTGCCAGCAGCCCTTCCTCGGCAGGAGATACGCAGTATTTT. Its translation: CASSPSSAGDTQYF.

This clone was picked up one time. The V and J genes are TRBV5-4 and TRBJ2-3; 11 positions agree with TRBD2. Trimming took 4 bases from V and 0 from J; bases not matched to a gene: 1. This CDR3 comprises 15 residues. Germline values: CDR1 SGHNT, CDR2 YYREEE (reference sequence). The CDR3 spells CASSPSGGSTDTQYF. CDR3 coding DNA: TGTGCCAGCAGCCCTAGCGGGGGGAGCACAGATACGCAGTATTTT.

Written as DNA, the CDR3 is TGCGCCAGCAGCCGCATTGACAGCCGATACCAAGAGACCCAGTACTTC. Residues: CASSRIDSRYQETQYF. The J gene is TRBJ2-5, the V gene TRBV4-1; D perhaps matches TRBD1 (5 bases). Per the germline V gene, CDR1 is MGHRA and CDR2 is YSYEKL. V was trimmed by 4 bases and J by 0 bases, leaving 15 bases between them. The CDR3 covers 16 residues.

This chain links TRBV24-1 with TRBJ1-6; D is possibly TRBD1 (6 bases). Trimming took off 11 bases at V and 8 bases at J, with 24 bases between the two ends. This CDR3 has 16 amino acids. Looked up from germline, CDR1 is KGHDR and CDR2 is SFDVKD. Here the CDR3 DNA reads TGTGCCAGGGGGGGGCGCCCGCGGCTTGCGGATTCACCCCTCCACTTT. This sequence encodes CARGGRPRLADSPLHF.

This clone was observed a few times. This chain uses TRBV7-9 with TRBJ2-7, with TRBD1 as a possible D gene (6 bases). The V gene lost 9 bases and the J gene lost 2 bases, with 8 bases spanning the gap. Germline lookup yields CDR1 SEHNR and CDR2 FQNEAQ (reference sequence). The CDR3 has 11 residues. This CDR3 is CASTGPYEQYF. CDR3 sequence (DNA): TGTGCCAGTACAGGGCCCTACGAGCAGTACTTC.

This clone was observed a single time. V is TRBV24-1 and J is TRBJ2-3, with 9 bases lining up with TRBD2. Unmatched junction bases numbered 3, after V lost 5 bases and J lost 1 base. Germline V gene lookup returns CDR1 KGHDR and CDR2 SFDVKD. The CDR3 contains 15 residues. The CDR3 here is CATSVPSGGTDTQYF. The CDR3 coding sequence is TGTGCCACCAGTGTACCTAGCGGGGGCACAGATACGCAGTATTTT.

The chain joins TRBV24-1 to TRBJ2-1; weak D call: TRBD2 (5 bases). Germline V lookup: CDR1 KGHDR, CDR2 SFDVKD. This CDR3 has 14 amino acids. V gave up 2 bases and J gave up 5 bases, with 9 bases separating them. This CDR3 reads CATSDSSRNNEQFF. The CDR3 region has the DNA TGTGCCACCAGTGATTCTAGCAGAAACAATGAGCAGTTCTTC.

This clone showed up just once. The chain has TRBV18 and TRBJ1-1, with 12 bases fitting TRBD1. V gave up 3 bases and J gave up 3 bases; unmatched junction bases: 2. Per the germline V gene, CDR1 is KGHSH and CDR2 is LQKENI. This CDR3 comprises 15 residues. The CDR3 loop reads CASSPGQGADTEAFF. In nucleotides, the CDR3 is TGTGCCAGCTCACCGGGACAGGGGGCCGACACTGAAGCTTTCTTT.

This sequence joins TRBV2 and TRBJ2-3; D unclear. This CDR3 contains 16 residues. Trimming shortened V by 4 bases and J by 0 bases, and 14 bases separated the two germline ends. The germline V gene has CDR1 SNHLY and CDR2 FYNNEI. The CDR3 here is CASSALWSDSTDTQYF. In nucleotides, the CDR3 is TGTGCCAGCAGTGCCCTATGGAGTGATAGCACAGATACGCAGTATTTT.

The chain is built from TRBV6-5 and TRBJ2-7; TRBD1 aligns across 7 bases. Losses at the gene ends were 5 bases for V and 2 bases for J; bases not matched to a gene: 0. The CDR3 spans 12 residues. Germline V gene sequence: CDR1 MNHEY, CDR2 SVGAGI. Here the CDR3 DNA reads TGTGCCAGCAGTACAGGGGCCTACGAGCAGTACTTC. Encoded protein: CASSTGAYEQYF.

The chain joins TRBV11-2 to TRBJ1-2; maybe TRBD1 (5 bases). V shed 3 bases and J shed 5 bases, with 16 bases lying between them. The CDR3 length is 15 residues. CDR1 is SGHAT, CDR2 FQNNGV, per germline. The CDR3 DNA follows: TGTGCCAGCAGCTTCGGTGCCCAGGGCGGTTATGGCTACACCTTC. Encoded protein: CASSFGAQGGYGYTF. The complete variable domain, with remaining parts taken from reference TRBV11-2 and TRBJ1-2, reads EAGVAQSPRYKIIEKRQSVAFWCNPISGHATLYWYQQILGQGPKLLIQFQNNGVVDDSQLPKDRFSAERLKGVDSTLKIQPAKLEDSAVYLCASSFGAQGGYGYTFGSGTRLTVV.